These T cell receptor beta chains were read from a single sample in a study of T cells in localized non-small cell lung cancer. The data were produced by immunoSEQ multiplex PCR, yet TCRdb's version contains in-frame clones alone and is incomplete. Seen here are some 16,000 clones, around 88% observed once, and the top ten hold under 4.5%. The sample here was peripheral blood, taken before any cancer treatment. All receptors come from a male donor at least 60 years old with stage II squamous cell lung carcinoma. Both conserved end residues are part of each CDR3. Each record gives: V gene, D gene, clone size, J gene, CDR3 DNA, CDR3 protein. A D gene is named only where the DNA matches it firmly. For some rows the clone size is stated as once, few or many, or as a class when expanded; others skip it.

V: TRBV6-5
D: NA
size: once
J: TRBJ1-5
DNA: TGTGCCAGCAGCCTCGGACGGGCAAATCAGCCCCAGCATTTT
CDR3: CASSLGRANQPQHF

V: TRBV7-6
D: TRBD2
size: NA
J: TRBJ2-7
DNA: TGTGCCAGCAGCTTAGACCGGGGGGCCTACGAGCAGTACTTC
CDR3: CASSLDRGAYEQYF

V: TRBV14
D: NA
size: NA
J: TRBJ2-2
DNA: TGTGCCAGCAGCCAAGATGCGGACACCGGGGAGCTGTTTTTT
CDR3: CASSQDADTGELFF

V: TRBV9
D: TRBD2
size: NA
J: TRBJ2-1
DNA: TGTGCCAGCAGCGGACTAGCGGGAGGGCCGCAGTTCTTC
CDR3: CASSGLAGGPQFF

V: TRBV27
D: NA
size: once
J: TRBJ2-7
DNA: TGTGCCAGCAGTGACCGGTGGGGGGCGAGCGAGCAGTACTTC
CDR3: CASSDRWGASEQYF

V: TRBV11-3
D: NA
size: NA
J: TRBJ2-3
DNA: TGTGCCAGCAGCTTAGGGGTGACCCGGGCAGATACGCAGTATTTT
CDR3: CASSLGVTRADTQYF

V: TRBV9
D: NA
size: NA
J: TRBJ1-3
DNA: TGTGCCAGCAGCGTAGCTGGGGTGGCGGGAAACACCATATATTTT
CDR3: CASSVAGVAGNTIYF

V: TRBV10-3
D: NA
size: NA
J: TRBJ1-4
DNA: TGTGCCATCAGTGAGGGGGGGTTTTATAATGAAAAACTGTTTTTT
CDR3: CAISEGGFYNEKLFF

V: TRBV19
D: NA
size: NA
J: TRBJ1-5
DNA: TGTGCCAGTAGTACGGGGAGAAATCAGCCCCAGCATTTT
CDR3: CASSTGRNQPQHF

V: TRBV18
D: TRBD1
size: NA
J: TRBJ2-7
DNA: TGTGCCAGCTCACCACCCGCTGGACAGGGGGCTTTTGAGCAGTACTTC
CDR3: CASSPPAGQGAFEQYF

V: TRBV7-9
D: TRBD2
size: NA
J: TRBJ2-1
DNA: TGTGCCAGCAGCTTGGGCGGGAGCAACAATGAGCAGTTCTTC
CDR3: CASSLGGSNNEQFF

V: TRBV27
D: TRBD1
size: NA
J: TRBJ2-7
DNA: TGTGCCAGCAGGAAGGGGGCCTTAACCTACGAGCAGTACTTC
CDR3: CASRKGALTYEQYF

V: TRBV28
D: NA
size: NA
J: TRBJ1-3
DNA: TGTGCCAGCAGCCCTGTAAATGGAAACACCATATATTTT
CDR3: CASSPVNGNTIYF

V: TRBV29-1
D: TRBD1
size: NA
J: TRBJ2-7
DNA: TGCAGCGTACTACAGGGGTCACCCCGGGACGAGCAGTACTTC
CDR3: CSVLQGSPRDEQYF

V: TRBV21-1
D: NA
size: NA
J: TRBJ2-5
DNA: TGTGCCAGCAGCAAAGGAAGCACCGTCCGAGGGACTAGCGGGAGGAAGGAGACCCAGTACTTC
CDR3: CASSKGSTVRGTSGRKETQYF

V: TRBV28
D: TRBD1
size: NA
J: TRBJ2-1
DNA: TGTGCCAGCAGGCTAGCCGGGACAGGGAGACGTGAGCAGTTCTTC
CDR3: CASRLAGTGRREQFF

V: TRBV5-1
D: NA
size: NA
J: TRBJ2-1
DNA: TGCGCCAGCAGCTTAGTGGGGTTTGAGCAGTTCTTC
CDR3: CASSLVGFEQFF

V: TRBV19
D: NA
size: NA
J: TRBJ1-4
DNA: TGTGCCAGTTACGGGGGCACCTTTAATGAAAAACTGTTTTTT
CDR3: CASYGGTFNEKLFF

V: TRBV7-9
D: NA
size: NA
J: TRBJ1-1
DNA: TGTGCCAGCAGCCGGTTGTCTCCGAACACTGAAGCTTTCTTT
CDR3: CASSRLSPNTEAFF

V: TRBV19
D: TRBD1
size: NA
J: TRBJ2-1
DNA: TGTGCCAGTAGTTCACAGACAGGGGGCGACTACAATGAGCAGTTCTTC
CDR3: CASSSQTGGDYNEQFF

V: TRBV6-1
D: TRBD1
size: NA
J: TRBJ1-5
DNA: TGTGCCAGCAGTGAAGAACAGGGGCCAAGGCAGCCCCAGCATTTT
CDR3: CASSEEQGPRQPQHF

V: TRBV29-1
D: TRBD1
size: few
J: TRBJ2-1
DNA: TGCAGCGTCCGACAGGGCAGCTCCTACAATGAGCAGTTCTTC
CDR3: CSVRQGSSYNEQFF

V: TRBV19
D: TRBD2
size: once
J: TRBJ2-1
DNA: TGTGCCAGTATTAACGGGGGGGCTGCCTACAATGAGCAGTTCTTC
CDR3: CASINGGAAYNEQFF

V: TRBV19
D: TRBD2
size: NA
J: TRBJ2-7
DNA: TGTGCCAGTAGTACCCCAAGCGGGAGCGGTGGTTACGAGCAGTACTTC
CDR3: CASSTPSGSGGYEQYF

V: TRBV2
D: TRBD1
size: NA
J: TRBJ1-5
DNA: TGTGCCAGCAGTGAACAGACAGGGAGCAATCAGCCCCAGCATTTT
CDR3: CASSEQTGSNQPQHF

V: TRBV9
D: NA
size: NA
J: TRBJ2-5
DNA: TGTGCCAGCAGCGTAATGGATGGGGGCCAAGAGACCCAGTACTTC
CDR3: CASSVMDGGQETQYF

V: TRBV7-9
D: TRBD1
size: NA
J: TRBJ1-4
DNA: TGTGCCAGCAGCTTAGTGGGGGACAGACATAATGAAAAACTGTTTTTT
CDR3: CASSLVGDRHNEKLFF

V: TRBV6-5
D: NA
size: NA
J: TRBJ1-4
DNA: TGTGCCAGCAGGAAGGGGCTCCTTAATGAAAAACTGTTTTTT
CDR3: CASRKGLLNEKLFF

V: TRBV10-1
D: NA
size: few
J: TRBJ2-7
DNA: TGCGCCAGCAGTGACCCCACCAGGACGGGCCCCTACGAGCAGTACTTC
CDR3: CASSDPTRTGPYEQYF

V: TRBV4-2
D: TRBD2
size: once
J: TRBJ2-7
DNA: TGTGCCAGCAGCCAAGCGACTAGCGGGAGATACGAGCAGTACTTC
CDR3: CASSQATSGRYEQYF

V: TRBV4-1
D: TRBD2
size: NA
J: TRBJ2-6
DNA: TGCGCCAGCAGCCAAGATCCCCCGGGACTAGCGGGAGCAGGGGCCAACGTCCTGACTTTC
CDR3: CASSQDPPGLAGAGANVLTF

V: TRBV28
D: TRBD2
size: NA
J: TRBJ2-3
DNA: TGTGCCAGCAGTGCCCCTAGCGGGAGGGACACAGATACGCAGTATTTT
CDR3: CASSAPSGRDTDTQYF

V: TRBV4-2
D: NA
size: NA
J: TRBJ2-1
DNA: TGTGCCAGCAGCCAAGAAGGCACAGGGACCTACAATGAGCAGTTCTTC
CDR3: CASSQEGTGTYNEQFF

V: TRBV5-4
D: TRBD1
size: NA
J: TRBJ2-7
DNA: TGTGCCAGCAGCTTGGGGACAGGGGGTAATAGCGGAGGCTACGAGCAGTACTTC
CDR3: CASSLGTGGNSGGYEQYF

V: TRBV5-1
D: TRBD2
size: once
J: TRBJ2-5
DNA: TGCGCCAGCAGCTCTCTGGCCCTAGCGGGAGCGGAGACCCAGTACTTC
CDR3: CASSSLALAGAETQYF

V: TRBV18
D: TRBD1
size: NA
J: TRBJ1-2
DNA: TGTGCCAGCTCACCACAATATACCGGGACAGGAGGAACGGGCTACACCTTC
CDR3: CASSPQYTGTGGTGYTF

V: TRBV20-1
D: NA
size: NA
J: TRBJ2-1
DNA: TGCAGTGCTAGAGAAAATGAGCAGTTCTTC
CDR3: CSARENEQFF

V: TRBV20-1
D: NA
size: NA
J: TRBJ2-5
DNA: TGCAGTGCGGAGCAGGGTTTCCAGTACTTC
CDR3: CSAEQGFQYF

V: TRBV18
D: TRBD1
size: NA
J: TRBJ1-2
DNA: TGTGCCAGCTCACCAGGACAGGGATGGTATGGCTACACCTTC
CDR3: CASSPGQGWYGYTF

V: TRBV7-8
D: TRBD1
size: NA
J: TRBJ2-7
DNA: TGTGCCAGCAGCCGCAAGGGGGCAGGGGGCTACGAGCAGTACTTC
CDR3: CASSRKGAGGYEQYF

V: TRBV2
D: TRBD2
size: NA
J: TRBJ2-1
DNA: TGTGCCAGCACATCGGGACTAGGGGACTACAATGAGCAGTTCTTC
CDR3: CASTSGLGDYNEQFF

V: TRBV2
D: TRBD2
size: NA
J: TRBJ2-7
DNA: TGTGCCAGCAGGGGGTCTAGCGGTGGGCATTCCTACGAGCAGTACTTC
CDR3: CASRGSSGGHSYEQYF

V: TRBV23-1
D: TRBD1
size: NA
J: TRBJ2-7
DNA: TGCGCCAGCAGTCTTCCGGGACAGGGCTACGAGCAGTACTTC
CDR3: CASSLPGQGYEQYF

V: TRBV2
D: TRBD1
size: NA
J: TRBJ1-4
DNA: TGTGCCAGCTCCTTGGGGATGACAGGGCGTAAACTGTTTTTT
CDR3: CASSLGMTGRKLFF

V: TRBV21-1
D: NA
size: NA
J: TRBJ2-2
DNA: TGTGCCAGCAGCAAAATGGACGGAAGTACCGGGGAGCTGTTTTTT
CDR3: CASSKMDGSTGELFF